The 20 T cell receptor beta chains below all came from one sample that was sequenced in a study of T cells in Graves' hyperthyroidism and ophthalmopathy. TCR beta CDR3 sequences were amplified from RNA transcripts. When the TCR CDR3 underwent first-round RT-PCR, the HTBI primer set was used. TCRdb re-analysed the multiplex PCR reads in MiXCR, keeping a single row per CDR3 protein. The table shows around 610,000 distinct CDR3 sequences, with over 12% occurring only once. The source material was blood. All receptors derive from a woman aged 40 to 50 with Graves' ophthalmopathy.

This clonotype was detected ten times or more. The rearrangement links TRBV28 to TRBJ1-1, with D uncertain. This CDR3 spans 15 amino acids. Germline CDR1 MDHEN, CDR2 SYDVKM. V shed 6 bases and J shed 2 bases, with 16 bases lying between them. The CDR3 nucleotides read TGTGCCAGCAGACCCTTCGGCCGCAGAAACACTGAAGCTTTCTTT. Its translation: CASRPFGRRNTEAFF.

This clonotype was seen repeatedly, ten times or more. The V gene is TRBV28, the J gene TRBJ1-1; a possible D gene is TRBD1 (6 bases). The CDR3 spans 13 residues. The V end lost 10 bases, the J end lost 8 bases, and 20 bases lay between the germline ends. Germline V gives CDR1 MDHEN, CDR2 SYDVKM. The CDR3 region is CATLAHGQNEAFF. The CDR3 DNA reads TGTGCCACCCTCGCTCATGGACAGAACGAAGCTTTCTTT. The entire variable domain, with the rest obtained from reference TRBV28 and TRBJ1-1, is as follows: DVKVTQSSRYLVKRTGEKVFLECVQDMDHENMFWYRQDPGLGLRLIYFSYDVKMKEKGDIPEGYSVSREKKERFSLILESASTNQTSMYLCATLAHGQNEAFFGQGTRLTVV.

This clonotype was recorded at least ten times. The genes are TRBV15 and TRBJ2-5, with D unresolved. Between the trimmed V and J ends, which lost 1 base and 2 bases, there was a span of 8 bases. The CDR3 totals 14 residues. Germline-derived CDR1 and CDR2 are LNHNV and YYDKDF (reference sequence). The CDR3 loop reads CATSRVNGQETQYF. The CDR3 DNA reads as TGTGCCACCAGCAGAGTGAACGGGCAAGAGACCCAGTACTTC.

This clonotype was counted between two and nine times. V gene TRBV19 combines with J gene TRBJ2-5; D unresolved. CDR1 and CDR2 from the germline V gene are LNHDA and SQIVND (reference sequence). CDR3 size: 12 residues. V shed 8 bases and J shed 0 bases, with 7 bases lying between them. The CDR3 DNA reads TGTGCCAGTGGGAAGGACCAAGAGACCCAGTACTTC. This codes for CASGKDQETQYF.

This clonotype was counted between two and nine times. DNA for the CDR3: TGTGCCAGCATCCGGGCCAATCTCGACTCTGGGGCCAACGTCCTGACTTTC. Encoded protein: CASIRANLDSGANVLTF. The rearrangement uses TRBV6-2 or TRBV6-3 and TRBJ2-6; D is ambiguous. Germline V gene data show CDR1 as MNHEY and CDR2 as SVGEGT. This CDR3 region has 17 residues. V was shortened by 7 bases and J by 0 bases, with 16 bases between the two germline ends.

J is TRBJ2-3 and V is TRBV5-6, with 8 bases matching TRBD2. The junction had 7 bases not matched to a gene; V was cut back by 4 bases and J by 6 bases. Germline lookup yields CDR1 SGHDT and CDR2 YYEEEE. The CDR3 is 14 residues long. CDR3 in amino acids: CASSPGRAGDTQYF. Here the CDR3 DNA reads TGTGCCAGCAGCCCCGGGAGGGCCGGGGATACGCAGTATTTT.

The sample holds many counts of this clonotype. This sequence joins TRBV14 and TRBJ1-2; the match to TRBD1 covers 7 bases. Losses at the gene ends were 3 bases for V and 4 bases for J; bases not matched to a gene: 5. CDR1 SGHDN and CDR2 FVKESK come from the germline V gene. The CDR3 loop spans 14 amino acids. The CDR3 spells CASSHTDRIYGYTF. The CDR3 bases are TGTGCCAGCAGCCACACGGACAGGATCTATGGCTACACCTTC.

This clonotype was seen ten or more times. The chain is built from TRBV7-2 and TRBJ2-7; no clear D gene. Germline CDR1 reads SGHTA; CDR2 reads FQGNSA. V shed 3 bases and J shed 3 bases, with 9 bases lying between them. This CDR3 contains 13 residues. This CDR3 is CASSLAIRYEQYF. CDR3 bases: TGTGCCAGCAGCTTGGCTATTCGCTACGAGCAGTACTTC.

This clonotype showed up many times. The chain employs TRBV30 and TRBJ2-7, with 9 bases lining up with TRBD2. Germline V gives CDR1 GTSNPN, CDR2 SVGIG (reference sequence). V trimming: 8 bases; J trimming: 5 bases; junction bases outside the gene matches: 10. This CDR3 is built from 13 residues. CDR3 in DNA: TGTGCCGCCCGGCGGGAGGGCCTTCACGAGCAGTACTTC. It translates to CAARREGLHEQYF.

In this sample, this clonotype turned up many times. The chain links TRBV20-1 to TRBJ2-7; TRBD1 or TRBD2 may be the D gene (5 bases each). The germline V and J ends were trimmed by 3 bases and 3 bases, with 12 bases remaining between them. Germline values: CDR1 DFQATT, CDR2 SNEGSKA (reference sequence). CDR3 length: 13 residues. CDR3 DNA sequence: TGCAGTGCTAGCCGGGACGACCTCTACGAGCAGTACTTC. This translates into CSASRDDLYEQYF.

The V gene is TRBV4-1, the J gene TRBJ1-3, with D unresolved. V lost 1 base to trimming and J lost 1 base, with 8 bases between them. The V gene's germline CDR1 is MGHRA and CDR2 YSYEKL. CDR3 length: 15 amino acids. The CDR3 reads CASSQGVSSGNTIYF. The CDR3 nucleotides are TGCGCCAGCAGCCAAGGGGTGTCTTCTGGAAACACCATATATTTT.

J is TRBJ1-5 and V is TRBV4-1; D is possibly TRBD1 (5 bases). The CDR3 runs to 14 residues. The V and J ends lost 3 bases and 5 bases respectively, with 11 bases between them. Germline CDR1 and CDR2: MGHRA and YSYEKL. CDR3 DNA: TGCGCCAGCAGCCACCTCAGGGATGATCAGCCCCAGCATTTT. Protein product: CASSHLRDDQPQHF.

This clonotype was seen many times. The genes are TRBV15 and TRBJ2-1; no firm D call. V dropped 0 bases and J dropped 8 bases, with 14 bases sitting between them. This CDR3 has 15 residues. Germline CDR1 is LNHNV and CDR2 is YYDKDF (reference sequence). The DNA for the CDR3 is TGTGCCACCAGCAGAGATCTCATGAACAGCCATGAGCAGTTCTTC. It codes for CATSRDLMNSHEQFF.

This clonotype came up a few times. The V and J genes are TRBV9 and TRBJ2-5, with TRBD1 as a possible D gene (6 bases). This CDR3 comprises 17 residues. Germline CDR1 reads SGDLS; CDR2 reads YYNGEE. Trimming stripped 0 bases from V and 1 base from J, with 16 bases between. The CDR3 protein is CASSVAPPGRGQETQYF. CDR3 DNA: TGTGCCAGCAGCGTAGCTCCCCCGGGCAGGGGCCAAGAGACCCAGTACTTC. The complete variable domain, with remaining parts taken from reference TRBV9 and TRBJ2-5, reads DSGVTQTPKHLITATGQRVTLRCSPRSGDLSVYWYQQSLDQGLQFLIQYYNGEERAKGNILERFSAQQFPDLHSELNLSSLELGDSALYFCASSVAPPGRGQETQYFGPGTRLLVL.

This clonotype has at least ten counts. The CDR3 here is CASMPGTDPHEQYF. CDR3 DNA sequence: TGTGCCAGCATGCCCGGGACAGACCCCCACGAGCAGTACTTC. The chain employs TRBV28 and TRBJ2-7, with TRBD1 matching over 7 bases. The germline gives CDR1 MDHEN, CDR2 SYDVKM. V was clipped by 7 bases and J by 5 bases; unmatched bases: 11. This CDR3 comprises 14 residues.

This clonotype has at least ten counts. This CDR3 is CASSQTGTNTGELFF. CDR3 nucleotide sequence: TGTGCCAGCAGTCAGACAGGGACGAACACCGGGGAGCTGTTTTTT. The chain links TRBV6-1 to TRBJ2-2; 7 nucleotides agree with TRBD1. The CDR3 length is 15 residues. V gave up 5 bases and J gave up 0 bases; unmatched junction bases: 3. Germline V gives CDR1 MNHNS, CDR2 SASEGT.

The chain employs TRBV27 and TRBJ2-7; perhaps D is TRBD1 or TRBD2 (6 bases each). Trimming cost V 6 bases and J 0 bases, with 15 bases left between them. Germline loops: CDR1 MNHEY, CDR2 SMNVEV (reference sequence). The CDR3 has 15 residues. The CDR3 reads CASRIGGIPSYEQYF. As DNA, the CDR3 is TGTGCCAGCAGGATAGGGGGGATCCCCTCCTACGAGCAGTACTTC.

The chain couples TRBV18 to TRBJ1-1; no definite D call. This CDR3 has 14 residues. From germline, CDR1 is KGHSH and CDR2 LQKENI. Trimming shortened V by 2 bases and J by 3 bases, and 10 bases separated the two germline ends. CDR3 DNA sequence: TGTGCCAGCTCACCAGGTGGGGAGGACACTGAAGCTTTCTTT. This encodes CASSPGGEDTEAFF. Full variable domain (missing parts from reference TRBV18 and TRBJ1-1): NAGVMQNPRHLVRRRGQEARLRCSPMKGHSHVYWYRQLPEEGLKFMVYLQKENIIDESGMPKERFSAEFPKEGPSILRIQQVVRGDSAAYFCASSPGGEDTEAFFGQGTRLTVV.

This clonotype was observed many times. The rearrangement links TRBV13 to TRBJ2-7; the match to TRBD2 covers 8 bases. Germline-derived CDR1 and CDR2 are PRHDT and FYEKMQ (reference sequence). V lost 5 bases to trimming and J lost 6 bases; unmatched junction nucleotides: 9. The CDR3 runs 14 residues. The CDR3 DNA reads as TGTGCCAGCAGCCCAGCGGGAGCTCTCTTCGAGCAGTACTTC. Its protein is CASSPAGALFEQYF.

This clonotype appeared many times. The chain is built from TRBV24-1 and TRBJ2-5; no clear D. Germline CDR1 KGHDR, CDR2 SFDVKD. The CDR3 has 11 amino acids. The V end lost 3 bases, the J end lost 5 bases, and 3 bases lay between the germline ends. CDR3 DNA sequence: TGTGCCACCAGTGATACTGAGACCCAGTACTTC. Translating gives CATSDTETQYF.